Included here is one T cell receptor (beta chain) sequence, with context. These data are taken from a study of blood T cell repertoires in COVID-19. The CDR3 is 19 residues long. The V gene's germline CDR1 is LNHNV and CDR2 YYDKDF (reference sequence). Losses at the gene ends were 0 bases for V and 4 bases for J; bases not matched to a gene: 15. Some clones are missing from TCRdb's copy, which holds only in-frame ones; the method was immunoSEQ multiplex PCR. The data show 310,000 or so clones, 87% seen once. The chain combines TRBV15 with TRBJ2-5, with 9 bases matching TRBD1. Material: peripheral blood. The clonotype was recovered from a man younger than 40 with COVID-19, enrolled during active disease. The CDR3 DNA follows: TGTGCCACCAGCAGAGACCTCGTGTGGACAGGGGAGGAGGTAGAGACCCAGTACTTC. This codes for CATSRDLVWTGEEVETQYF. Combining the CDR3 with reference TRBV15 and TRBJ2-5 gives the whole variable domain DAMVIQNPRYQVTQFGKPVTLSCSQTLNHNVMYWYQQKSSQAPKLLFHYYDKDFNNEADTPDNFQSRRPNTSFCFLDIRSPGLGDTAMYLCATSRDLVWTGEEVETQYFGPGTRLLVL.